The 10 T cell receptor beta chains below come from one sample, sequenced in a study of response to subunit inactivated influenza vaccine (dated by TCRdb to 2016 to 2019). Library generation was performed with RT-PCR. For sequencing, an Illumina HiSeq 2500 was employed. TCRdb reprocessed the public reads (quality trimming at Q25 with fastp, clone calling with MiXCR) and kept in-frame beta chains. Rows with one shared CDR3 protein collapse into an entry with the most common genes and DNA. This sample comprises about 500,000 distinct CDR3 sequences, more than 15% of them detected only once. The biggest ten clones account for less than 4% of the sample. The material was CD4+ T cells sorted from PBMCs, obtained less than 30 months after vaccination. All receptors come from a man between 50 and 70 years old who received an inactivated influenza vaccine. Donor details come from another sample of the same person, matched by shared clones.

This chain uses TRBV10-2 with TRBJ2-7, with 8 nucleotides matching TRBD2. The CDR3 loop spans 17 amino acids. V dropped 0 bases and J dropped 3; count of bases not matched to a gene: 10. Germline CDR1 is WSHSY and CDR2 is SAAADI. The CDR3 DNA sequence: TGCGCCAGCAGTGAGTCCCCAGGAGCGGGGGCCTACTACGAGCAGTACTTC. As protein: CASSESPGAGAYYEQYF.

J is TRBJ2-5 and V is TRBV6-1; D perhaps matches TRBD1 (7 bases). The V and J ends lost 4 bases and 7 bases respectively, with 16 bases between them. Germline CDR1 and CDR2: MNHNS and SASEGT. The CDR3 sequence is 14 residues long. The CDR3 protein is CASSAAGGLGTQYF. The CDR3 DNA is TGTGCCAGCAGTGCTGCAGGGGGGTTAGGGACCCAGTACTTC.

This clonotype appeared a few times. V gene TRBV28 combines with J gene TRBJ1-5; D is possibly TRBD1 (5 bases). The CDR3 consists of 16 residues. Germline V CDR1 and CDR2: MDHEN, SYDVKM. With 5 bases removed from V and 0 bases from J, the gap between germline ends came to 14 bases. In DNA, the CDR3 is TGTGCCAGCAGTCACGGCCGGGGGAATAGCAATCAGCCCCAGCATTTT. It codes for CASSHGRGNSNQPQHF.

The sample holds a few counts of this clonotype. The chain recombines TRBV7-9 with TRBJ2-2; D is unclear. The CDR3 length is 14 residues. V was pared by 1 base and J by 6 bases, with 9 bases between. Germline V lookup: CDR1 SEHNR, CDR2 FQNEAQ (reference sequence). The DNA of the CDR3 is TGTGCCAGCAGCTTAGGTGTTGTGTCCGGGGAGCTGTTTTTT. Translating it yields CASSLGVVSGELFF.

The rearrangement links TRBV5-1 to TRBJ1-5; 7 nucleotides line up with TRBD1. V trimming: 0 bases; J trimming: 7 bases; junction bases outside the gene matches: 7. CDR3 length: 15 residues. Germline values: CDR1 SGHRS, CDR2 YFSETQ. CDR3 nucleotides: TGCGCCAGCAGCTTGGAGGGGGCGCGTGGACAGCCCCAGCATTTT. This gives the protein CASSLEGARGQPQHF.

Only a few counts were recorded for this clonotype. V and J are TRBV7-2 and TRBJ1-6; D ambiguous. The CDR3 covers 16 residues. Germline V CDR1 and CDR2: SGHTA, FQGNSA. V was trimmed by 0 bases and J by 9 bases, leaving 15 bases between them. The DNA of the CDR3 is TGTGCCAGCAGCTTAGCGTTTGGCACGGGGAGTTCACCCCTCCACTTT. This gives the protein CASSLAFGTGSSPLHF.

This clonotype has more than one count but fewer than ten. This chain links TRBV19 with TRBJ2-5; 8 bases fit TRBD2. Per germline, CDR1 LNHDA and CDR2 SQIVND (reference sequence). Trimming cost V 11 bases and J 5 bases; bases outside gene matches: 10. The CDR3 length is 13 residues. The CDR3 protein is CARPAGVGETQYF. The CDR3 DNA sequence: TGTGCCCGCCCAGCGGGGGTTGGGGAGACCCAGTACTTC. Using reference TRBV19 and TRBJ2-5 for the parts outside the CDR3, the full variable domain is DGGITQSPKYLFRKEGQNVTLSCEQNLNHDAMYWYRQDPGQGLRLIYYSQIVNDFQKGDIAEGYSVSREKKESFPLTVTSAQKNPTAFYLCARPAGVGETQYFGPGTRLLVL.

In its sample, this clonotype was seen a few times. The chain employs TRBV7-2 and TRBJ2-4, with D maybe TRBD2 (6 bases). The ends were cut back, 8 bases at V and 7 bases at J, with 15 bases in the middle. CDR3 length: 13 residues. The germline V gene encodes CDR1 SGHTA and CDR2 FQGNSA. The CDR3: CASQGGAGNIQYF. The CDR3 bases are TGTGCCAGCCAAGGAGGGGCAGGGAACATTCAGTACTTC.

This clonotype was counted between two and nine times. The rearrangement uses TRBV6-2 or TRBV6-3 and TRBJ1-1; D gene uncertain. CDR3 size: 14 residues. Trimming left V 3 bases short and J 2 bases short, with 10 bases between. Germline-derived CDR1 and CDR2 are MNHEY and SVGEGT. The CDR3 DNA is TGTGCCAGCAGTTATAGGGCCCTCAACACTGAAGCTTTCTTT. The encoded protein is CASSYRALNTEAFF.

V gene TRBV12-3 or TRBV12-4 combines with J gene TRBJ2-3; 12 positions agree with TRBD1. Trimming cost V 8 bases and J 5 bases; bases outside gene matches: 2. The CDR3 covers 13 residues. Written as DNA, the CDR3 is TGTGCCAGCGGGACAGGGGGCGAAGATACGCAGTATTTT. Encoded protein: CASGTGGEDTQYF.